This T cell receptor beta chain came from a study of siplizumab effects on memory and regulatory T cells. Using immunoSEQ multiplex PCR, the repertoire was profiled, and TCRdb retains in-frame clones only, with some absent. In the table there are approximately 100,000 clones, around 95% of which are singletons. The CDR3 is made up of 15 amino acids. V shed 3 bases, J shed 6 bases, and the junction held 8 bases outside the gene matches. Germline V gene data show CDR1 as GTSNPN and CDR2 as SVGIG (reference sequence). As concerns this clone: The antigen remains unidentified.

Findings of the study overall: In siplizumab conditions, mappable alloreactive CD4+ clones averaged 68.8% Treg-derived, against around 30% in controls. Naive T cells looked more diverse than memory cells, and they looked like major contributors to the alloresponse. The study did not confirm that proliferating Tregs from siplizumab cultures were suppressive. Siplizumab brought about a significant reduction in alloreactive sequences traceable to unstimulated CD4+ memory cells.

The sample consisted of non-Treg CD4+ T cells sorted from blood. J is TRBJ2-3 and V is TRBV30; 11 bases map to TRBD2. This TCR was recovered from a human donor in good health. The CDR3 nucleotides are TGTGCCTGGAGCACGACTAGCGGGGAGGCGGATACGCAGTATTTT. It encodes CAWSTTSGEADTQYF.